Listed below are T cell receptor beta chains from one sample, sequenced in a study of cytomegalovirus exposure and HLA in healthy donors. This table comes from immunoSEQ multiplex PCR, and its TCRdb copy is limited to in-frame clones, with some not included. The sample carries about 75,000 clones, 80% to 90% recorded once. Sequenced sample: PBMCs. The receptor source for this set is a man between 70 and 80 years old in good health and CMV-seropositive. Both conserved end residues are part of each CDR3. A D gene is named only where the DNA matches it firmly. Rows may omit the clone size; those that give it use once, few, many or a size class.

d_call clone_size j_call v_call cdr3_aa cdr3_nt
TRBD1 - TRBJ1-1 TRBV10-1 CASSRTGGYTEAFF TGCGCCAGCTCTAGGACAGGGGGCTACACTGAAGCTTTCTTT
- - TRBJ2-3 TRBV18 CASSPEGNTDTQYF TGTGCCAGCTCACCAGAGGGCAACACAGATACGCAGTATTTT
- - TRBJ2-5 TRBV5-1 CASSLVLSGETQYF TGCGCCAGCAGCTTGGTACTGTCGGGGGAGACCCAGTACTTC
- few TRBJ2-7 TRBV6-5 CASSYTQGYDYEQYF TGTGCCAGCAGTTATACACAGGGTTATGACTACGAGCAGTACTTC
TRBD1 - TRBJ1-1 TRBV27 CASSLSTGWSEAFF TGTGCCAGCAGTTTATCGACAGGGTGGAGTGAAGCTTTCTTT
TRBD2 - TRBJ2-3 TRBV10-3 CAIKGTSGTDTQYF TGTGCCATCAAGGGGACTAGCGGCACAGATACGCAGTATTTT
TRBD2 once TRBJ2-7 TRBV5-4 CASTFFAGTSDEQYF TGTGCCAGCACCTTTTTCGCCGGGACTAGCGACGAGCAGTACTTC
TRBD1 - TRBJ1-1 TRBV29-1 CSVRGTANTEAFF TGCAGCGTGCGCGGGACAGCGAACACTGAAGCTTTCTTT
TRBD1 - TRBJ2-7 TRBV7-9 CASSLTGVYEQYF TGTGCCAGCAGCTTAACAGGGGTCTACGAGCAGTACTTC
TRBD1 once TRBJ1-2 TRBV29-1 CSVVGPGQSSLWYGYTF TGCAGCGTTGTGGGGCCGGGACAGAGTAGTCTATGGTATGGCTACACCTTC
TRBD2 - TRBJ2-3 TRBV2 CASSWGALAGAGDTQYF TGTGCCAGCAGCTGGGGGGCTCTAGCGGGAGCAGGGGATACGCAGTATTTT
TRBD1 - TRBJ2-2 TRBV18 CASSPPRGPGELFF TGTGCCAGCTCACCACCGAGGGGGCCCGGGGAGCTGTTTTTT
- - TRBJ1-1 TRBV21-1 CASSKDGEETEAFF TGTGCCAGCAGCAAAGACGGGGAGGAAACTGAAGCTTTCTTT
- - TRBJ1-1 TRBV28 CASSRGWNTEAFF TGTGCCAGCAGTAGGGGGTGGAACACTGAAGCTTTCTTT
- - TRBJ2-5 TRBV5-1 CASSFAQETQYF TGCGCCAGCAGCTTCGCGCAAGAGACCCAGTACTTC
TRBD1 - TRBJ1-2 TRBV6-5 CASSYQGQGAYGYTF TGTGCCAGCAGTTACCAGGGACAGGGGGCATATGGCTACACCTTC